The present TCR beta chain was sequenced within a study of blood T cell repertoires in COVID-19. Measured with immunoSEQ multiplex PCR; TCRdb has only the in-frame clones, and not every one. Among around 60,000 clones listed, over 55% were seen once. This CDR3 has 16 residues. Germline CDR1 LGHDT, CDR2 YNNKEL (reference sequence). Trimming at V came to 4 bases and at J to 8 bases, leaving 14 bases not matched to a gene. This clonotype was obtained from an older woman with COVID-19, enrolled during active disease. The gene calls are TRBV3-1 (or the pseudogene TRBV3-2) and TRBJ1-2; 9 bases are a match to TRBD1. Sequenced material: peripheral blood. This CDR3 is CASSRSPGQGTGGYTF. In DNA, the CDR3 is TGTGCCAGCAGCCGGTCTCCGGGACAGGGAACGGGGGGCTACACCTTC.